This TCR beta chain was sequenced for a study of blood T cell repertoires in COVID-19. For the study at large: COVID-19 samples collected from the United States, Italy and Spain covered acute and convalescent phases. Sources were T cells, B-cell-depleted T cells, or PBMCs; the material itself was cDNA or gDNA.

Original methodology: By means of reference gene primer amplification, nucleated cell counts were estimated. Sequenced by immunoSEQ multiplex PCR; TCRdb stores in-frame clones only, minus some. V and J calls plus clone size are reproduced from that table; the DNA served to infer D and trimming. The sample lists about 50,000 clones; about 85% were seen once. This clone qualifies as medium-sized. Looked up from germline, CDR1 is KGHSH and CDR2 is LQKENI. V dropped 3 bases and J dropped 0 bases, with 8 bases sitting between them. This CDR3 has 14 residues. The specimen sequenced was peripheral blood. The clonotype was recovered from a human donor in a cohort sampled during active COVID-19. The genes are TRBV18 and TRBJ1-1; D is possibly TRBD1 (5 bases). Written as DNA, the CDR3 is TGTGCCAGCTCACCGACAGTTCTGAACACTGAAGCTTTCTTT. Translation: CASSPTVLNTEAFF.